The clone carrying this TCR beta chain has only a few counts. Its antigen is not identified. The data originate from a study of human T cells and chemical hapten exposure. Study in general: There were per-sample TCR yield variations, arising mainly from small pooled library volume differences.

Time point reported: pre-sensitization, week 0. Described treatment: therapeutic diphenylcyclopropenone sensitization with weekly scalp DPC. At patch-test visits, sampling came before the patch test. Overall study findings and caveats: Every donor had alopecia, and their immune response may therefore differ from healthy people's.

Trimming pared 6 bases from V and 7 bases from J, leaving 20 bases between. The CDR3 has 15 residues. Germline-derived CDR1 and CDR2 are MNHEY and SVGEGT. Each CDR3 protein is one row after TCRdb ran MiXCR on the RACE reads. The table shows 280,000 or so distinct CDR3 sequences, with around 7% occurring only once. The clonotype was recovered from a man aged 18 to 30 with alopecia areata. Some clones in this sample may be carry-over from other donors' samples. Sequences were derived from whole blood, sampled in connection with sensitization to the hapten diphenylcyclopropenone (DPC). The V gene is TRBV6-2 or TRBV6-3, the J gene TRBJ2-3; D is perhaps TRBD2 (6 bases). CDR3 sequence: CASSREVAGGNTQYF. The CDR3 bases are TGTGCCAGCAGCCGCGAGGTGGCGGGCGGGAATACGCAGTATTTT.